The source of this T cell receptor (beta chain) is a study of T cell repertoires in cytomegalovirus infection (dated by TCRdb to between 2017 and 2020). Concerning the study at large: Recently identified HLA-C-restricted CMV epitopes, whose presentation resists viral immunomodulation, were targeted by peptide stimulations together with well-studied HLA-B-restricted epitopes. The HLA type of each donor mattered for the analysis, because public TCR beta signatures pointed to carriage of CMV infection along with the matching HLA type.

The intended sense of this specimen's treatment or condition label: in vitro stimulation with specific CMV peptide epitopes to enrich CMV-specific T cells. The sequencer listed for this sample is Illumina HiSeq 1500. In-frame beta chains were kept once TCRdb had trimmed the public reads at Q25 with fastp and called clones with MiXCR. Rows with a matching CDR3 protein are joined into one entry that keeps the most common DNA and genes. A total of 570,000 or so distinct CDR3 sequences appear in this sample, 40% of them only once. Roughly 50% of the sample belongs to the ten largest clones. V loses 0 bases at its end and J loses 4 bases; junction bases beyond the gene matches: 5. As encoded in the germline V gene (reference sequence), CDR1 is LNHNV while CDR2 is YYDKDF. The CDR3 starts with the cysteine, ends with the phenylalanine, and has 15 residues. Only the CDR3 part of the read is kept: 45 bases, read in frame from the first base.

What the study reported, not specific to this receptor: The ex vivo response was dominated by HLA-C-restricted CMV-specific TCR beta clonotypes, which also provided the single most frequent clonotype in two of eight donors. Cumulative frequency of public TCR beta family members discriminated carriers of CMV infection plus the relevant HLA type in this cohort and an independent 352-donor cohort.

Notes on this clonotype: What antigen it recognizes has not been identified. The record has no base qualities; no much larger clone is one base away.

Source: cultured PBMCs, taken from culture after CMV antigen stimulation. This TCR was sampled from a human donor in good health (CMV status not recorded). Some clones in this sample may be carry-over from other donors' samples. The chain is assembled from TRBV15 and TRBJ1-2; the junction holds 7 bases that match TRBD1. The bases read TGTGCCACCAGCAGAGATCTCGCAGGGGGCTATGGCTACACCTTC. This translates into CATSRDLAGGYGYTF.